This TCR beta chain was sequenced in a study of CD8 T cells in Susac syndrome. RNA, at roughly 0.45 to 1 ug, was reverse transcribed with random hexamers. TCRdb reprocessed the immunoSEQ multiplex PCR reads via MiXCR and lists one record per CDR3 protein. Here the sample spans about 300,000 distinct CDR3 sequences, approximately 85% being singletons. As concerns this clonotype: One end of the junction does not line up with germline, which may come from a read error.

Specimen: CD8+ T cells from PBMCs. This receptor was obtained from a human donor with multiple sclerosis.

The CDR3 DNA is TGCGCCAGCAGCCAAGAGGGAACAGGCAAGCAGCCCCAGCATTTT. It encodes CASSQEGTGKQPQHF. The chain joins TRBV4-1 to TRBJ1-5; D is possibly TRBD1 (5 bases). This CDR3 has 15 residues. CDR1 and CDR2 (germline): MGHRA, YSYEKL.